These 30 T cell receptor beta chains were all obtained from the same sample, sequenced in a study of OX40 agonist ivuxolimab in advanced cancers. Sequencing was performed with immunoSEQ multiplex PCR; in TCRdb, only in-frame clones are kept and a portion is missing. The sample lists about 96,000 clones; 80% to 95% were seen once. The sequencing used CD4+ or CD8+ T cells sorted from blood, collected in a trial of the OX40 agonist ivuxolimab. These receptors were obtained from an adult with an advanced solid tumor such as melanoma, head and neck, liver or kidney cancer.

The sample holds one count of this clone. The V and J genes are TRBV11-3 and TRBJ2-1; D tentatively fits TRBD1 or TRBD2 (6 bases each). Germline lookup yields CDR1 SGHNT and CDR2 YENEEA. The CDR3 has 15 residues. Trimming left V 0 bases short and J 5 bases short, with 11 bases between. DNA of the CDR3: TGTGCCAGCAGCTTAGAAGGGGGAGGCGACAATGAGCAGTTCTTC. Its translation: CASSLEGGGDNEQFF.

The V gene is TRBV6-6, the J gene TRBJ2-5, with 10 bases fitting TRBD1. Germline assignment: CDR1 MNHNY and CDR2 SVGAGI (reference sequence). V lost 6 bases, J lost 5 bases, and 9 bases stayed unmatched. The CDR3 runs to 15 residues. CDR3 residues: CASRTTGGSGETQYF. The CDR3 DNA reads as TGTGCCAGCAGGACGACAGGGGGCAGCGGGGAGACCCAGTACTTC.

The chain links TRBV9 to TRBJ1-3; D is undetermined. Germline CDR1 and CDR2: SGDLS and YYNGEE. This CDR3 is 14 amino acids long. With 0 bases removed from V and 0 bases from J, the gap between germline ends came to 4 bases. CDR3: CASSVEGSGNTIYF. Here the CDR3 DNA reads TGTGCCAGCAGCGTAGAAGGCTCTGGAAACACCATATATTTT.

This clone has more than one count but fewer than ten. The chain combines TRBV19 with TRBJ1-1; tentative D call: TRBD1 (5 bases). Germline V CDR1 and CDR2: LNHDA, SQIVND (reference sequence). This CDR3 comprises 14 residues. Trimming took off 3 bases at V and 2 bases at J, with 10 bases between the two ends. The CDR3, as DNA: TGTGCCAGTAGTATGGTCAGGGCTAACACTGAAGCTTTCTTT. Its protein product is CASSMVRANTEAFF.

This clone was detected a few times. The chain couples TRBV7-9 to TRBJ1-2; possible D gene TRBD1, 6 bases. The CDR3 runs to 15 residues. Looked up from germline, CDR1 is SEHNR and CDR2 is FQNEAQ (reference sequence). V was cut by 6 bases and J by 1 base, with 15 bases left in between. CDR3 protein: CASSIQGNLNYGYTF. The DNA for the CDR3 is TGTGCCAGCAGTATACAGGGAAACCTTAACTATGGCTACACCTTC.

The chain has TRBV5-6 and TRBJ2-3; 9 bases fit TRBD1. The CDR3 runs 16 residues. CDR1 and CDR2 from the germline V gene are SGHDT and YYEEEE. The junction had 10 bases not matched to a gene; V was cut back by 4 bases and J by 4 bases. DNA of the CDR3: TGTGCCAGCAGCCCATTGGGACAGGGCAGCTCAGATACGCAGTATTTT. Protein: CASSPLGQGSSDTQYF.

This clone showed up just once. The V and J genes are TRBV2 and TRBJ1-4; perhaps TRBD1 as D (6 bases). V was shortened by 10 bases and J by 6 bases, with 15 bases between the two germline ends. CDR1 SNHLY and CDR2 FYNNEI come from the germline V gene. The CDR3 is made up of 13 amino acids. CDR3 in amino acids: CATHPNRDEKLFF. In DNA form, the CDR3 reads TGTGCCACCCATCCCAACAGGGATGAAAAACTGTTTTTT.

V and J are TRBV7-3 and TRBJ2-6; D ambiguous. Deletions cut 0 bases from V and 0 bases from J, with 3 bases between. Germline V CDR1 and CDR2: SGHTA, FQGTGA. This CDR3 has 15 residues. CDR3 sequence (DNA): TGTGCCAGCAGCTTAACCCGCTCTGGGGCCAACGTCCTGACTTTC. It specifies CASSLTRSGANVLTF. The whole variable domain, remainder taken from reference TRBV7-3 and TRBJ2-6, is GAGVSQTPSNKVTEKGKYVELRCDPISGHTALYWYRQSLGQGPEFLIYFQGTGAADDSGLPNDRFFAVRPEGSVSTLKIQRTERGDSAVYLCASSLTRSGANVLTFGAGSRLTVL.

This clone was counted once. The J gene is TRBJ2-1, the V gene TRBV25-1; TRBD1 agrees at 9 bases. Germline loops: CDR1 MGHDK, CDR2 SYGVNS. The length of the CDR3 is 13 residues. V lost 5 bases to trimming and J lost 7 bases; unmatched junction nucleotides: 3. CDR3 protein: CASSQQGANEQFF. The CDR3 region has the DNA TGTGCCAGCAGTCAACAGGGGGCTAATGAGCAGTTCTTC.

The rearrangement links TRBV27 to TRBJ2-7; 11 bases line up with TRBD1. CDR1 is MNHEY, CDR2 SMNVEV, per germline (reference sequence). The CDR3 totals 15 residues. After removal of 6 bases from V and 4 bases from J, the junction contained 8 bases not matched to a gene. CDR3 bases: TGTGCCAGCAGGCGGACCCGGGACAGGGGGTACGAGCAGTACTTC. Its translation is CASRRTRDRGYEQYF.

In the case of this clone: A read error may account for a junction end that differs from germline. CDR3 nucleotides: TGTGCCAGCACCTTAAGGGGATCGACAGGGGCAGGGGGAAACACCATATATTTT. Translating it yields CASTLRGSTGAGGNTIYF. The chain links TRBV7-8 to TRBJ1-3, with 8 bases identical to TRBD1. Germline CDR1 SGHVS, CDR2 FQNEAQ. The CDR3 has 18 residues.

J is TRBJ2-3 and V is TRBV5-1; 11 bases are a match to TRBD2. Unmatched junction bases numbered 16, after V lost 2 bases and J lost 2 bases. This CDR3 contains 20 residues. CDR1 is SGHRS, CDR2 YFSETQ, per germline. CDR3 bases: TGCGCCAGCAGCTTTCCGACTAGCGGGGCTCTCTATGAGTACACAGATACGCAGTATTTT. Its protein product is CASSFPTSGALYEYTDTQYF.

The V call is TRBV15, the J call TRBJ2-5; 7 bases are shared with TRBD2. The CDR3 consists of 15 residues. Per the germline V gene, CDR1 is LNHNV and CDR2 is YYDKDF (reference sequence). The J segment lost 4 bases and the V segment lost 0 bases, leaving 5 bases of the junction unmatched. DNA of the CDR3: TGTGCCACCAGCAGAGATCTACTAGCGTCAGAGACCCAGTACTTC. Translation gives CATSRDLLASETQYF.

The rearrangement links TRBV9 to TRBJ1-3; maybe TRBD1 (6 bases). Germline assignment: CDR1 SGDLS and CDR2 YYNGEE. Deletions cut 0 bases from V and 0 bases from J, with 7 bases between. The CDR3 sequence is 15 residues long. CDR3 nucleotides: TGTGCCAGCAGCGTAGAGGACAGCTCTGGAAACACCATATATTTT. It is translated as CASSVEDSSGNTIYF.

This clone was found once. V usage is TRBV28 and J usage is TRBJ1-5; D remains ambiguous. The length of the CDR3 is 15 residues. CDR1 is MDHEN, CDR2 SYDVKM, per germline. Trimming left V 2 bases short and J 0 bases short, with 8 bases between. CDR3 sequence: CASSLGQNSNQPQHF. DNA for the CDR3: TGTGCCAGCAGTTTAGGGCAAAATAGCAATCAGCCCCAGCATTTT.

The chain uses TRBV12-5 and TRBJ2-3, with 10 positions matching TRBD1. Germline V gene data show CDR1 as LGHNT and CDR2 as FRNRAP. V was pared by 6 bases and J by 8 bases, with 14 bases of the junction left unmatched. The CDR3 is made up of 16 amino acids. Here the CDR3 DNA reads TGTGCTAGTGGAGTATCCGGGACAGGGGCCCCGGGTACGCAGTATTTT. Its translation is CASGVSGTGAPGTQYF.

The chain links TRBV28 to TRBJ1-5; D is perhaps TRBD1 (5 bases). Trimming removed 1 base at V and 4 bases at J, with 23 bases between. This CDR3 region has 19 residues. Per the germline V gene, CDR1 is MDHEN and CDR2 is SYDVKM. The CDR3 coding sequence is TGTGCCAGCAGTTTATTCGCCCTTAGGGGACTGCGGAGAAATCAGCCCCAGCATTTT. This codes for CASSLFALRGLRRNQPQHF.

This clone was seen a single time. The chain has TRBV11-2 and TRBJ1-3; D not certain. Per the germline V gene, CDR1 is SGHAT and CDR2 is FQNNGV. The V end lost 2 bases, the J end lost 3 bases, and 8 bases lay between the germline ends. The CDR3 is 14 residues long. CDR3 in DNA: TGTGCCAGCAGCTTAACCAGCTTTGGAAACACCATATATTTT. It translates to CASSLTSFGNTIYF.

The chain employs TRBV2 and TRBJ1-1; weak D call: TRBD1 (6 bases). The germline V gene has CDR1 SNHLY and CDR2 FYNNEI. The CDR3 length is 14 residues. V dropped 2 bases and J dropped 7 bases, with 14 bases sitting between them. The CDR3 DNA reads TGTGCCAGCAGTGAAAATACAGGGACTAGTGAAGCTTTCTTT. It encodes CASSENTGTSEAFF. Together with reference TRBV2 and TRBJ1-1, the CDR3 gives the full variable domain: EPEVTQTPSHQVTQMGQEVILRCVPISNHLYFYWYRQILGQKVEFLVSFYNNEISEKSEIFDDQFSVERPDGSNFTLKIRSTKLEDSAMYFCASSENTGTSEAFFGQGTRLTVV.

The rearrangement uses TRBV11-2 and TRBJ2-3; 7 nucleotides line up with TRBD1. Germline assignment: CDR1 SGHAT and CDR2 FQNNGV. The CDR3 is made up of 14 amino acids. V was pared by 6 bases and J by 3 bases, with 6 bases of the junction left unmatched. CDR3 protein: CASRQRQGTDTQYF. The CDR3 DNA reads TGTGCCAGCAGGCAGAGACAGGGTACAGATACGCAGTATTTT.

The rearrangement joins TRBV7-2 to TRBJ2-3; 11 bases align to TRBD2. Germline-derived CDR1 and CDR2 are SGHTA and FQGNSA. V was clipped by 8 bases and J by 6 bases; unmatched bases: 10. This CDR3 is 15 amino acids long. As DNA, the CDR3 is TGTGCCAGCGCTCTTGGGGCTAGCGGGAGGGATACGCAGTATTTT. It specifies CASALGASGRDTQYF.

The chain uses TRBV5-6 and TRBJ2-4; 11 positions agree with TRBD2. This CDR3 is 17 amino acids long. Germline V CDR1 and CDR2: SGHDT, YYEEEE. V lost 4 bases to trimming and J lost 8 bases; unmatched junction nucleotides: 14. The CDR3: CASSHPGLAVTSDIQYF. The DNA of the CDR3 is TGTGCCAGCAGCCATCCGGGACTAGCGGTTACGAGTGACATTCAGTACTTC. The variable domain in full, with the rest retrieved from reference TRBV5-6 and TRBJ2-4, is DAGVTQSPTHLIKTRGQQVTLRCSPKSGHDTVSWYQQALGQGPQFIFQYYEEEERQRGNFPDRFSGHQFPNYSSELNVNALLLGDSALYLCASSHPGLAVTSDIQYFGAGTRLSVL.

The chain couples TRBV7-3 to TRBJ2-3, with 9 bases aligning to TRBD2. The CDR3 is 15 amino acids. The J segment lost 4 bases and the V segment lost 5 bases, leaving 7 bases of the junction unmatched. Per the germline V gene, CDR1 is SGHTA and CDR2 is FQGTGA. This CDR3 reads CASSLDSGSSDTQYF. CDR3 DNA: TGTGCCAGCAGCCTTGATAGCGGGAGCTCAGATACGCAGTATTTT.

The rearrangement joins TRBV2 to TRBJ1-2, with 10 bases that match TRBD1. CDR1 SNHLY and CDR2 FYNNEI come from the germline V gene. The length of the CDR3 is 14 residues. After removal of 3 bases from V and 8 bases from J, the junction contained 6 bases not matched to a gene. CDR3 residues: CASSETGGLGGYTF. The CDR3 bases are TGTGCCAGCAGTGAGACAGGGGGCTTGGGAGGCTACACCTTC.

The chain is built from TRBV7-8 and TRBJ2-7, with no clear D. This CDR3 region has 14 residues. The V end lost 1 base, the J end lost 0 bases, and 7 bases lay between the germline ends. CDR1 is SGHVS, CDR2 FQNEAQ, per germline. The CDR3 loop reads CASSLGSGSYEQYF. The CDR3 bases are TGTGCCAGCAGCTTAGGATCAGGCTCCTACGAGCAGTACTTC.

This clone was picked up one time. The V call is TRBV21-1, the J call TRBJ2-5; the table's TRBD1 call for D was not verified on the DNA. TRBV21-1 is tagged as a pseudogene. The CDR3 length is 14 residues. CDR3 amino acids: CASSTWDSQETQYF. The DNA of the CDR3 is TGTGCCAGCAGCACATGGGACAGCCAAGAGACCCAGTACTTC.

This chain joins TRBV7-2 and TRBJ1-1, with unresolved D. Germline CDR1 and CDR2: SGHTA and FQGNSA. This CDR3 region has 13 residues. V was cut by 1 base and J by 5 bases, with 8 bases left in between. The CDR3 sequence is CASSLDPQTEAFF. The CDR3 DNA sequence: TGTGCCAGCAGCTTAGACCCCCAGACTGAAGCTTTCTTT. Full variable domain (missing parts from reference TRBV7-2 and TRBJ1-1): GAGVSQSPSNKVTEKGKDVELRCDPISGHTALYWYRQSLGQGLEFLIYFQGNSAPDKSGLPSDRFSAERTGGSVSTLTIQRTQQEDSAVYLCASSLDPQTEAFFGQGTRLTVV.

The rearrangement joins TRBV6-1 to TRBJ1-1; possible D gene TRBD1, 5 bases. Trimming removed 6 bases from V and 5 bases from J, with 16 bases in between. This CDR3 comprises 14 residues. Germline V gives CDR1 MNHNS, CDR2 SASEGT. CDR3 coding DNA: TGTGCCAGCAGCGCAAGGGGAGGGGAAACTGAAGCTTTCTTT. Its translation is CASSARGGETEAFF.

The sample holds one count of this clone. The CDR3 loop is CASSLELAGVGGELFF. In DNA, the CDR3 is TGTGCCAGCAGCTTAGAACTAGCGGGAGTTGGCGGGGAGCTGTTTTTT. V and J are TRBV11-2 and TRBJ2-2, with 11 nucleotides matching TRBD2. This CDR3 is built from 16 residues. Germline trimming cut 0 bases from V and 7 bases from J; bases unmatched to any gene: 4. Germline lookup yields CDR1 SGHAT and CDR2 FQNNGV.

The V call is TRBV21-1, the J call TRBJ2-3; the D call of TRBD2 is as the table states it, not checked on the DNA. TRBV21-1 is labeled a pseudogene. This CDR3 contains 14 residues. The CDR3 DNA reads TGTGCCAGCAACCTACGGACTAGGCCAGATACGCAGTATTTT. It encodes CASNLRTRPDTQYF.